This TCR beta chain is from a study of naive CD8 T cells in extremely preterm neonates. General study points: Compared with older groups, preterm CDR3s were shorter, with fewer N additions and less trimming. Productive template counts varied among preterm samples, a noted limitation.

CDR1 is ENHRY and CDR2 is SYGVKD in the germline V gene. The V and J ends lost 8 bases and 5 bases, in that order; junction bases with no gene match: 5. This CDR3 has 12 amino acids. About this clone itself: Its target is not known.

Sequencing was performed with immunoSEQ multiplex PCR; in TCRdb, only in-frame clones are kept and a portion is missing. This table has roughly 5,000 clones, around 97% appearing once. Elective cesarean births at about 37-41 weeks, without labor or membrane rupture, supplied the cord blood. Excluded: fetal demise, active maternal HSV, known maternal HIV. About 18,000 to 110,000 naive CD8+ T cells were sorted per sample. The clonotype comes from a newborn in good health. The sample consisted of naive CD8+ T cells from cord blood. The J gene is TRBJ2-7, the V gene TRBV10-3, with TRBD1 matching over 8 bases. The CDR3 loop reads CAISGQGHEQYF. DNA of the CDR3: TGTGCCATCTCCGGACAGGGCCACGAGCAGTACTTC.